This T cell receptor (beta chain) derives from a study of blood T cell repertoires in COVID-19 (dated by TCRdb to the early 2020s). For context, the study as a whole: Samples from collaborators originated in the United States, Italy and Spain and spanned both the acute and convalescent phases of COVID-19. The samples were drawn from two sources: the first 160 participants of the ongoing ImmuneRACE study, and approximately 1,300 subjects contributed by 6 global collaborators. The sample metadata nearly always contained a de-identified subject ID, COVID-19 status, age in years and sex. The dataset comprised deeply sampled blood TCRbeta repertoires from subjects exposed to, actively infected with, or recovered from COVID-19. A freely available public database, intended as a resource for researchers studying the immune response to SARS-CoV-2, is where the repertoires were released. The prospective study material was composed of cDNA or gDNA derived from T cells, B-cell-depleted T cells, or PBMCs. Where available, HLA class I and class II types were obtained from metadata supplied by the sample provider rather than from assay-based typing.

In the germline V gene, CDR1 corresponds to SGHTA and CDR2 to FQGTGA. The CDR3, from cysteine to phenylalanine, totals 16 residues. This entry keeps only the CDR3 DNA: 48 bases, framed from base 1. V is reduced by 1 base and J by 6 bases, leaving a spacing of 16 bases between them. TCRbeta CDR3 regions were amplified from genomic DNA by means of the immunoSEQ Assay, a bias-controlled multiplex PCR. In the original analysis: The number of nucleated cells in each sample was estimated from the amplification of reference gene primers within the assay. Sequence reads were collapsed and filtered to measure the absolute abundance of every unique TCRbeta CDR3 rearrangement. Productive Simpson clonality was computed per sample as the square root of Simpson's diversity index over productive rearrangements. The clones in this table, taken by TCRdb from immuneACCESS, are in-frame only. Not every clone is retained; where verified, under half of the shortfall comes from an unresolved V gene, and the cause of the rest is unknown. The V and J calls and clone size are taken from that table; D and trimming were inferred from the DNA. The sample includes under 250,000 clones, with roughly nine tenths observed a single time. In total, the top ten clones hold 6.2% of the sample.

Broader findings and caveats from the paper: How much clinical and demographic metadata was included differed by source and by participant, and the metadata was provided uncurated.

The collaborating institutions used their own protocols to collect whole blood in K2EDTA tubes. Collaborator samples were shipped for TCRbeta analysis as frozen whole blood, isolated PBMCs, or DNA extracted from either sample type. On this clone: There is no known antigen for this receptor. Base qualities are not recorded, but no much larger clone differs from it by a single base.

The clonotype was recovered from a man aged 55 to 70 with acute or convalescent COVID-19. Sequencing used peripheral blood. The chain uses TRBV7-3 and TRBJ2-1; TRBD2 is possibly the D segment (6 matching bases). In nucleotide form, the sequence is TGTGCCAGCAGCTTAATGTCGGGAGACCTCCCCAATGAGCAGTTCTTC. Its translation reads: CASSLMSGDLPNEQFF.